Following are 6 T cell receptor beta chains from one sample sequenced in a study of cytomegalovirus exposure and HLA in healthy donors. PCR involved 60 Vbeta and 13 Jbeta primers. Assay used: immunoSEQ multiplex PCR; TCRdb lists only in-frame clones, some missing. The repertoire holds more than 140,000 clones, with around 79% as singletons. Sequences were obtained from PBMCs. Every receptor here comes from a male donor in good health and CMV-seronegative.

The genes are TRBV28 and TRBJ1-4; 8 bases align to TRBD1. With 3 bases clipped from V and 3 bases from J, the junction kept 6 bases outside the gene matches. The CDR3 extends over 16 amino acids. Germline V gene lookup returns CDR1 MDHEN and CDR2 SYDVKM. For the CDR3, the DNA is TGTGCCAGCAGTTTCGGCAGGGGGCGGGCTAATGAAAAACTGTTTTTT. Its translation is CASSFGRGRANEKLFF. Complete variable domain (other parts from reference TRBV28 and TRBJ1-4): DVKVTQSSRYLVKRTGEKVFLECVQDMDHENMFWYRQDPGLGLRLIYFSYDVKMKEKGDIPEGYSVSREKKERFSLILESASTNQTSMYLCASSFGRGRANEKLFFGSGTQLSVL.

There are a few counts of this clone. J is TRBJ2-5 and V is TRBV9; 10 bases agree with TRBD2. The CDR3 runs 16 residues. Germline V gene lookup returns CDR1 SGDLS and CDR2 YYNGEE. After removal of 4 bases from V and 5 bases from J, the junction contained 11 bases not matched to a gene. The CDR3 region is CASSPMLAGGDETQYF. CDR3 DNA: TGTGCCAGCAGCCCCATGTTAGCGGGAGGAGATGAGACCCAGTACTTC.

CDR3 DNA: TGTGCCAGCAGCTCCACTGTGCGGGTGGATACGCAGTATTTT. Amino acid sequence: CASSSTVRVDTQYF. The chain recombines TRBV2 with TRBJ2-3; a weak D match, TRBD2 (5 bases). V was pared by 6 bases and J by 6 bases, with 16 bases between. Germline-derived CDR1 and CDR2 are SNHLY and FYNNEI. The CDR3 sequence is 14 residues long.

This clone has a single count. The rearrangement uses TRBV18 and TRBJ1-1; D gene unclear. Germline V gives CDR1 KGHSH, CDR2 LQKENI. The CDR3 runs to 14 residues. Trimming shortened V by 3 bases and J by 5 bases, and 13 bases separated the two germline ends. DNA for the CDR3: TGTGCCAGCTCACCGACGGTGGGAGAGACTGAAGCTTTCTTT. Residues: CASSPTVGETEAFF.

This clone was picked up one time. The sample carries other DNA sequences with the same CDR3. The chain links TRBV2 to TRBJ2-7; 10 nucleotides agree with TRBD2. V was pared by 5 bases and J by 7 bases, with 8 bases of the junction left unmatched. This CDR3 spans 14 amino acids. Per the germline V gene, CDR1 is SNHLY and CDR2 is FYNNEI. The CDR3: CASSSLAGVVEQYF. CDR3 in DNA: TGTGCCAGCAGTAGCCTAGCGGGGGTGGTAGAGCAGTACTTC.

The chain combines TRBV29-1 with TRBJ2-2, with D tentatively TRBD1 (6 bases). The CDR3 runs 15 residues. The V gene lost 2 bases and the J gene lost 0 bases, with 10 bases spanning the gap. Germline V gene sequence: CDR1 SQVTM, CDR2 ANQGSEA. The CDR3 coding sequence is TGCAGCGTTGAAACAGGGTTGTCGAACACCGGGGAGCTGTTTTTT. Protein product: CSVETGLSNTGELFF.